This TCR beta chain is drawn from a study of cytomegalovirus exposure and HLA in healthy donors. In the PCR, 60 Vbeta and 13 Jbeta primers were used. The method was immunoSEQ multiplex PCR; TCRdb's version includes in-frame clones alone and lacks a portion of them. There are 200,000 or so clones in the sample; 84% occur only once, and approximately 2.4% lies in the top ten. The source of this sequence is a woman aged 50 to 65 in good health and CMV-seropositive. The sequenced sample consisted of PBMCs.

CDR3 in DNA: TGCGCCAGCAGCTCAGGGCCTCCCACAGATACGCAGTATTTT. It specifies CASSSGPPTDTQYF. The chain joins TRBV5-1 to TRBJ2-3; possible D gene TRBD1, 5 bases. This CDR3 spans 14 amino acids. Germline CDR1 reads SGHRS; CDR2 reads YFSETQ. The germline V and J ends were trimmed by 3 bases and 2 bases, with 10 bases remaining between them.